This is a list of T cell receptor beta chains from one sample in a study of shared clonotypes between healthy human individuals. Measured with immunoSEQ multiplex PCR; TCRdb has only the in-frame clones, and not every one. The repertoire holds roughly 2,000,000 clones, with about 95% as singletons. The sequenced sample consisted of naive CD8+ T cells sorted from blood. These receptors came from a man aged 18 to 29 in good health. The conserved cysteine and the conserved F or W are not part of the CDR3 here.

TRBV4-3	ASSLNRWDRVYEQY
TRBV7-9	ASSPPAGEKLF
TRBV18	ASSQDGTGKYEQY
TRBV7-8	ASRRAENTEAF
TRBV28	ASLDPLEAGSETQY
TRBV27	ASSPMGPYSGNTIY
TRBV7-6	ASSPRGGTNEQF
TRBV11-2	ASSPFRVGVANIQY
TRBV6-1	ASSEARGYSSNQPQH
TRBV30	AWSVLSPSVGELF
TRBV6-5	ASSYSDRAYEQY
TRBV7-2	ASSLGSDEQY
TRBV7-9	ASSSPASTQPQH
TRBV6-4	ASSEEVWNTEAF
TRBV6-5	ASSSTYRDGNQPQH
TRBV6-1	ASSEGLAGAYEQY
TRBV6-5	ASSYSGGIQETQY
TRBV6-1	ASSDRQDEAGNTIY
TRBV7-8	ASSLTPTGDEQF
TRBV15	ATSRAGGGHEQY
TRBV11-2	ASSVGTGGTYEQY
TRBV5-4	ASSPLGAGLTGELF
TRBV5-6	ASSPEGYYEQY
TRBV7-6	ASSLAVGDATDNEQF
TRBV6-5	ASSYSEGYYGYT
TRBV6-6	ASSIRTGVFTEQF
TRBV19	ASNLMGDGGTEAF
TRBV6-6	ASSYREVYEQY
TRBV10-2	ASSDPSGRGRYNEQF
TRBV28	ASSFRLAGDTQY
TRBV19	ASSIVTTGGNTEAF
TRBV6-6	ASSLVPKNTGELF
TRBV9	ASSVGLGTGEQY
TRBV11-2	ASSLVAGVLDTQY
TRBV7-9	ASSVGQIQY
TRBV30	AWSGTGDTGELF
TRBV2	ASSEGSGSSYEQY
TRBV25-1	ASREGNSYNEQF
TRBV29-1	SAWDGYEQY
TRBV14	ASSQGRTVNSPLH
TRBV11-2	ASSWGSYEQY
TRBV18	ASSPDRGQGTDTQY
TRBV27	ASKRGGEGLQETQY
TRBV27	ASSFLGGAGYNEQF
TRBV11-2	ASSLGSYETYEQY
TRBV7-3	ASSLLGTDGELF
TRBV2	ASGGRVSYEQY
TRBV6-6	ASSYEGQGYEQY
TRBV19	ASSIAGYANTEAF
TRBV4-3	ASSRTSGNYNEQF
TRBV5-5	ASSHLLADFYEQY
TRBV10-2	ASSAGTYTETQY
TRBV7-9	ASSGGQGLNQPQH
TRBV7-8	ASSLAERGGNTEAF
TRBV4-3	ASSQEAGGTYEQY